This T cell receptor (beta chain) was documented in a study of blood T cells in healthy people across ages. Study summary: About one barcoded beta molecule was captured per two T cells (by template switching). Notes on the study in general: Older age coincided with a roughly linear decline in TCR beta diversity per million T cells.

It was with a sample-barcoded 5' primer and a J-beta primer mix that a second PCR of about 6 to 12 cycles was run. TCRdb analysed the 5' RACE reads with MiXCR anew, one entry per CDR3 protein. The data contain about 680,000 distinct CDR3 sequences, around 45% of them singletons. This clonotype occurred a few times. Its target is unknown. They isolated at least 6 million PBMCs from each sample. Per sample, extraction of total RNA gave at least 6 micrograms in every case. The CDR3 spans 14 residues. With 3 bases clipped from V and 11 bases from J, the junction kept 9 bases outside the gene matches. Germline values: CDR1 SGHTA, CDR2 FQGNSA.

Sequenced input: blood. The chain uses TRBV7-2 and TRBJ2-5; 10 bases match TRBD2. The receptor was derived from a woman aged 55-70 years in good health. The chain's CDR3 is CASSFRTSGNEQYF. The DNA of the CDR3 is TGTGCCAGCAGCTTTAGGACTAGCGGCAATGAGCAGTACTTC.